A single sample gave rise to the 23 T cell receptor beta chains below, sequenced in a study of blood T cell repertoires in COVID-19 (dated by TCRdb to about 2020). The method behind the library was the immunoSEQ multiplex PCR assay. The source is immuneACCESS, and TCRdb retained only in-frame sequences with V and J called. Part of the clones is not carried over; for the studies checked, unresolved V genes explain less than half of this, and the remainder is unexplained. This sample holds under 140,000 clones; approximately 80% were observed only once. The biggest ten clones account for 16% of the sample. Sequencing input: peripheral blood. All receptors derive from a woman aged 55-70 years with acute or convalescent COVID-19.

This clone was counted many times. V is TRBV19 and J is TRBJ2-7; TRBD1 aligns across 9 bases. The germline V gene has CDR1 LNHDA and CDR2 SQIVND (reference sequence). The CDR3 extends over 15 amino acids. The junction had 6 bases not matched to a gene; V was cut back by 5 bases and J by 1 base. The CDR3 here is CASSLRQGGSYEQYF. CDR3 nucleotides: TGTGCCAGTAGTCTTCGACAGGGGGGATCCTACGAGCAGTACTTC.

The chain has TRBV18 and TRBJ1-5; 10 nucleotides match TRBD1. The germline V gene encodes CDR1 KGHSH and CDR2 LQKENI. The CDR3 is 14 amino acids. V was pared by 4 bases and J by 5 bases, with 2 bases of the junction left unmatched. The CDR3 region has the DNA TGTGCCAGCTCACTGGGGACAGGGGATCAGCCCCAGCATTTT. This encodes CASSLGTGDQPQHF.

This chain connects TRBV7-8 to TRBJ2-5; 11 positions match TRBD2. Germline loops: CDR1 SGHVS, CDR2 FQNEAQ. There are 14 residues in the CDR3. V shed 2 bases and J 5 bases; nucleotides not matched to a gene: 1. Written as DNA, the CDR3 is TGTGCCAGCAGCTTAAGACTAGCGGGGGAGACCCAGTACTTC. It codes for CASSLRLAGETQYF.

The CDR3 here is CSVEGLAGRTDTQYF. The DNA for the CDR3 is TGCAGCGTTGAAGGACTAGCGGGGCGAACAGATACGCAGTATTTT. The chain recombines TRBV29-1 with TRBJ2-3; 11 nucleotides align to TRBD2. V lost 1 base, J lost 3 bases, and 3 bases stayed unmatched. CDR1 is SQVTM and CDR2 is ANQGSEA in the germline V gene. The CDR3 totals 15 residues.

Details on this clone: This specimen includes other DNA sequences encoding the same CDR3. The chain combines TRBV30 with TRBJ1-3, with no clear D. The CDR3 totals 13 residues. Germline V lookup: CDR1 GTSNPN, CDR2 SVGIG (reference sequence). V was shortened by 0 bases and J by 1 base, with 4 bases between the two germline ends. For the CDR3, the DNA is TGTGCCTGGAGTGTATTATCTGGAAACACCATATATTTT. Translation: CAWSVLSGNTIYF.

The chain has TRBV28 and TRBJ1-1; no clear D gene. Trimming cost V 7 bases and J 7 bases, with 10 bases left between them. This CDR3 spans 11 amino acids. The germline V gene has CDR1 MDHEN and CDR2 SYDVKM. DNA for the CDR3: TGTGCCAGCAATGGCCGGGGTGAAGCTTTCTTT. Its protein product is CASNGRGEAFF. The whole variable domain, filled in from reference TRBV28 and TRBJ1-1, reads DVKVTQSSRYLVKRTGEKVFLECVQDMDHENMFWYRQDPGLGLRLIYFSYDVKMKEKGDIPEGYSVSREKKERFSLILESASTNQTSMYLCASNGRGEAFFGQGTRLTVV.

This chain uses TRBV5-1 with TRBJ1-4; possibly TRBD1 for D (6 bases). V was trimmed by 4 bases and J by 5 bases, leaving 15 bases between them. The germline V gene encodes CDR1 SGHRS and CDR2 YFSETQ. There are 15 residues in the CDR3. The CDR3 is CASSQGQKTNEKLFF. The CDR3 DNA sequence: TGCGCCAGCAGCCAAGGACAGAAAACAAATGAAAAACTGTTTTTT. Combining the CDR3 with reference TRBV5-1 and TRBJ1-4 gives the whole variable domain KAGVTQTPRYLIKTRGQQVTLSCSPISGHRSVSWYQQTPGQGLQFLFEYFSETQRNKGNFPGRFSGRQFSNSRSEMNVSTLELGDSALYLCASSQGQKTNEKLFFGSGTQLSVL.

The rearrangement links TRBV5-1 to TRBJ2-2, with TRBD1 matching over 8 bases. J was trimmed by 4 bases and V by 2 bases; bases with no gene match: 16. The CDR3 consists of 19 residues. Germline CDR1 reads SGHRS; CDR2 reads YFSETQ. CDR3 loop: CASSFRGIQQGVGTGELFF. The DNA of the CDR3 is TGCGCCAGCAGCTTTCGAGGCATCCAACAGGGGGTAGGCACCGGGGAGCTGTTTTTT.

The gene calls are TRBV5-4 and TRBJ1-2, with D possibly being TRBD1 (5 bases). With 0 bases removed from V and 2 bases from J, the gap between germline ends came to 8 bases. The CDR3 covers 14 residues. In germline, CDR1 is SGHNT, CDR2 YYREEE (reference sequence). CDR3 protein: CASSLEAGNYGYTF. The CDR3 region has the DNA TGTGCCAGCAGCTTGGAGGCAGGGAACTATGGCTACACCTTC.

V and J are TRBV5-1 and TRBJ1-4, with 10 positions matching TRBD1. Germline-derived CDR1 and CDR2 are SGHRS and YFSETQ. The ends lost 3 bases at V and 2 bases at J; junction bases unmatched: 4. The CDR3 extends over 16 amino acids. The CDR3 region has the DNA TGCGCCAGCAGCTGGGGGGACAGGGGTACTAATGAAAAACTGTTTTTT. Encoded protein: CASSWGDRGTNEKLFF.

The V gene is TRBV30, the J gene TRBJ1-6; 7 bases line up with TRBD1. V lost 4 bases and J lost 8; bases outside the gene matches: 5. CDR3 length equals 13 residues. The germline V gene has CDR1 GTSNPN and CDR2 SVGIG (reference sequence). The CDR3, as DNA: TGTGCCTGGACTAACAGGGGTGATTCACCCCTCCACTTT. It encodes CAWTNRGDSPLHF.

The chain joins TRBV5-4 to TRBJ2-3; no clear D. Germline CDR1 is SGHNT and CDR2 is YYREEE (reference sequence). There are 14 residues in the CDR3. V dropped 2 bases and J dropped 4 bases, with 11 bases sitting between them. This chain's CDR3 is CASSFLAEADTQYF. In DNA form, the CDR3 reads TGTGCCAGCAGCTTTCTCGCAGAAGCAGATACGCAGTATTTT.

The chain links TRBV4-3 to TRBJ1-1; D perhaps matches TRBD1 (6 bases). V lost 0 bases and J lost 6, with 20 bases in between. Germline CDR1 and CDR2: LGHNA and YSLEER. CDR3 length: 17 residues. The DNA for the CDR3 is TGCGCCAGCAGCCAAGATTTCCCGGGTGAGGGGGTGGCTGAAGCTTTCTTT. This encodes CASSQDFPGEGVAEAFF.

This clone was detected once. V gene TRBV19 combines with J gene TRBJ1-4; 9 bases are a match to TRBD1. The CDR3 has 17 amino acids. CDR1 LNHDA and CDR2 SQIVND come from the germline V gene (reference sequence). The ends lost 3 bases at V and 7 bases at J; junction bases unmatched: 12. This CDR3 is CASSILGQGGRGEKLFF. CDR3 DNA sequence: TGTGCCAGTAGTATCCTGGGACAGGGTGGAAGAGGTGAAAAACTGTTTTTT. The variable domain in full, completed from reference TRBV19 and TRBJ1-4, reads DGGITQSPKYLFRKEGQNVTLSCEQNLNHDAMYWYRQDPGQGLRLIYYSQIVNDFQKGDIAEGYSVSREKKESFPLTVTSAQKNPTAFYLCASSILGQGGRGEKLFFGSGTQLSVL.

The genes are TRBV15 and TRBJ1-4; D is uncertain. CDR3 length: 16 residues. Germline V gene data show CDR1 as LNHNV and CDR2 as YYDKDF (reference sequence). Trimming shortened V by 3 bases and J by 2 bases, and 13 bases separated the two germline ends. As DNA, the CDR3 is TGTGCCACCAGCAGGCTCACCGCAGGCACTAATGAAAAACTGTTTTTT. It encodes CATSRLTAGTNEKLFF.

The CDR3 DNA is TGTGCCAGCAGCTTTGGACAGGGGAGTACCGGGGAGCTGTTTTTT. Translating it yields CASSFGQGSTGELFF. The chain links TRBV11-3 to TRBJ2-2, with 9 positions matching TRBD1. Germline V gene sequence: CDR1 SGHNT, CDR2 YENEEA. This CDR3 spans 15 amino acids. V trimming: 3 bases; J trimming: 5 bases; junction bases outside the gene matches: 4.

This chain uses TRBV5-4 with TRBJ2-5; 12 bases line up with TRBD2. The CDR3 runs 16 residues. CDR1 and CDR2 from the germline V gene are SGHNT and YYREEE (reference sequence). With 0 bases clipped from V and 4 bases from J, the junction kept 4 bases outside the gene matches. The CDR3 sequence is CASSLGLAGGRETQYF. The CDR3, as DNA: TGTGCCAGCAGCTTGGGGCTAGCGGGGGGGCGAGAGACCCAGTACTTC.

For the CDR3, the DNA is TGCGCCAGCAGCCTGACAGGACAGGCAAGGGAAAAACTGTTTTTT. Translating gives CASSLTGQAREKLFF. V usage is TRBV4-3 and J usage is TRBJ1-4, with 7 bases aligning to TRBD1. The CDR3 spans 15 residues. Trimming cost V 4 bases and J 8 bases; bases outside gene matches: 10. Germline CDR1 is LGHNA and CDR2 is YSLEER.

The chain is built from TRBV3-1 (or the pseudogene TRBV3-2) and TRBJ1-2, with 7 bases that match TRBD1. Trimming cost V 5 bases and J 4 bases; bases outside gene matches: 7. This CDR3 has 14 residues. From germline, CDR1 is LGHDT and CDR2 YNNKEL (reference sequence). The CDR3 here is CASSSGGQGYGYTF. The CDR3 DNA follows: TGTGCCAGCAGCTCAGGGGGTCAGGGCTATGGCTACACCTTC.

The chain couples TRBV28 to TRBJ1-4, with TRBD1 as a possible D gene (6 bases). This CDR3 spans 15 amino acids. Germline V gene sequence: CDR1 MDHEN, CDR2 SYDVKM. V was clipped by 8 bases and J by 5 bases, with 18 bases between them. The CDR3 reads CASSGLGGLNEKLFF. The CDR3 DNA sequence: TGTGCCAGCTCTGGGTTGGGGGGGCTGAATGAAAAACTGTTTTTT. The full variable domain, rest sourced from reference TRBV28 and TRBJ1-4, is DVKVTQSSRYLVKRTGEKVFLECVQDMDHENMFWYRQDPGLGLRLIYFSYDVKMKEKGDIPEGYSVSREKKERFSLILESASTNQTSMYLCASSGLGGLNEKLFFGSGTQLSVL.

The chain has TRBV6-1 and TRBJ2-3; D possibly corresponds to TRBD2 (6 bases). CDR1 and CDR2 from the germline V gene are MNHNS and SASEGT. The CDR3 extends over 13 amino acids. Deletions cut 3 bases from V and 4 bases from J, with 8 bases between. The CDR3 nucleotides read TGTGCCAGCAGTGAGGAGGGAGCAGATACGCAGTATTTT. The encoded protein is CASSEEGADTQYF.

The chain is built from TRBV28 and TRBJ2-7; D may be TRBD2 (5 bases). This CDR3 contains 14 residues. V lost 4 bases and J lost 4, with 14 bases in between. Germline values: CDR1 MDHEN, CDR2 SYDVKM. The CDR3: CASSSGLGRYEQYF. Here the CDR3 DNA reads TGTGCCAGCAGTTCCGGACTCGGCAGGTACGAGCAGTACTTC.

The CDR3 here is CASNRTCDYNEQFF. In nucleotides, the CDR3 is TGTGCCAGCAATAGGACTTGCGACTACAATGAGCAGTTCTTC. The chain uses TRBV6-5 and TRBJ2-1; maybe TRBD2 (5 bases). This CDR3 spans 14 amino acids. The V gene's germline CDR1 is MNHEY and CDR2 SVGAGI. Trimming shortened V by 7 bases and J by 3 bases, and 13 bases separated the two germline ends.